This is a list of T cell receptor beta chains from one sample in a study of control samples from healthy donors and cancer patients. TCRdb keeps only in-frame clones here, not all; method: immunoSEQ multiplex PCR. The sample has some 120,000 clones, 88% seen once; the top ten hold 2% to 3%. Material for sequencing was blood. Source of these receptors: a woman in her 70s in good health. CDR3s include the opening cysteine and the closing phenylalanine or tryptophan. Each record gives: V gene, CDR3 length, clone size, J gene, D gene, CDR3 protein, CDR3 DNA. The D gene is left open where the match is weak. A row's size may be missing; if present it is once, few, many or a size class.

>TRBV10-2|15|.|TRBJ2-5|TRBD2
CASRESGGHQETQYF
TGCGCCAGCAGGGAAAGCGGGGGGCACCAAGAGACCCAGTACTTC
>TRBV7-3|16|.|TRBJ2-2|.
CASSLTGGANTGELFF
TGTGCCAGCAGCCTAACAGGGGGGGCGAACACCGGGGAGCTGTTTTTT
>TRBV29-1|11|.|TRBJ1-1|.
CSVSQGTEAFF
TGCAGCGTTTCACAAGGCACTGAAGCTTTCTTT
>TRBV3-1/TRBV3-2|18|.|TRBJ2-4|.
CASSQDPLVGAGTGIQYF
TGTGCCAGCAGCCAAGATCCCCTCGTTGGCGCGGGAACGGGCATTCAGTACTTC
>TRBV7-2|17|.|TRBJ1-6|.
CASSLGGKAPYNSPLHF
TGTGCCAGCAGCTTAGGGGGGAAGGCGCCCTATAATTCACCCCTCCACTTT
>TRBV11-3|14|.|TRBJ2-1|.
CASRMMAHYNEQFF
TGTGCCAGCAGAATGATGGCCCACTACAATGAGCAGTTCTTC
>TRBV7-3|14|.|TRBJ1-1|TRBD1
CASSLGQGFTEAFF
TGTGCCAGCAGCTTGGGACAGGGTTTTACTGAAGCTTTCTTT
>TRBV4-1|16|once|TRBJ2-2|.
CASSQTRVSGTGELFF
TGCGCCAGCAGCCAAACCAGGGTTTCGGGCACCGGGGAGCTGTTTTTT
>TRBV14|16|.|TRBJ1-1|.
CASSQSSEGWDTEAFF
TGTGCCAGCAGCCAATCCTCAGAGGGGTGGGACACTGAAGCTTTCTTT
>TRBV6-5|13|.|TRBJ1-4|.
CASSPWSQSKLFF
TGTGCCAGCAGTCCCTGGAGTCAGAGTAAACTGTTTTTT
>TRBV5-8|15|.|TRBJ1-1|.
CASSLLGRENTEAFF
TGTGCCAGCAGCTTGTTGGGCAGGGAGAACACTGAAGCTTTCTTT
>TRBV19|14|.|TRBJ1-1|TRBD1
CASSIRDRGTEAFF
TGTGCCAGTAGTATCCGGGACAGGGGCACTGAAGCTTTCTTT
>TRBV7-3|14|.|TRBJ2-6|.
CASSPAQGANVLTF
TGTGCCAGCAGCCCGGCCCAGGGGGCCAACGTCCTGACTTTC
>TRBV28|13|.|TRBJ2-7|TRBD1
CASSSTGTHEQYF
TGTGCCAGCAGTTCGACAGGGACCCACGAGCAGTACTTC
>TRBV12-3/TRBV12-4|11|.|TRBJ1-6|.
CASSSGLPLHF
TGTGCCAGCAGTTCGGGTTTGCCCCTCCACTTT
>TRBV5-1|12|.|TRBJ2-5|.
CASSLQAETQYF
TGCGCCAGCAGCTTACAGGCAGAGACCCAGTACTTC
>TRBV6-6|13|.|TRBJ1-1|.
CAISGAQNTEAFF
TGTGCCATCTCGGGGGCGCAGAACACTGAAGCTTTCTTT
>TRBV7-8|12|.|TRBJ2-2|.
CASTPSTGELFF
TGTGCCAGCACCCCGAGCACCGGGGAGCTGTTTTTT
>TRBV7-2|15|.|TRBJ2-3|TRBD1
CASSLHGQGTDTQYF
TGTGCCAGCAGCTTACATGGACAGGGGACAGATACGCAGTATTTT
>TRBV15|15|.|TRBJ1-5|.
CATSPAGPRNQPQHF
TGTGCCACCAGCCCCGCCGGGCCTCGCAATCAGCCCCAGCATTTT
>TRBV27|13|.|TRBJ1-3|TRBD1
CASSQGARNTIYF
TGTGCCAGCAGTCAGGGGGCCCGGAACACCATATATTTT
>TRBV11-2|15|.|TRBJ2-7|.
CASSLDSSSSYEQYF
TGTGCCAGCAGCTTAGACAGCTCTTCCTCCTACGAGCAGTACTTC
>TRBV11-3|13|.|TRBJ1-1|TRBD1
CASSTGANTEAFF
TGTGCCAGCAGCACAGGGGCGAACACTGAAGCTTTCTTT
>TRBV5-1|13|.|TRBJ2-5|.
CASSLRSRETQYF
TGCGCCAGCAGCTTACGTAGCAGGGAGACCCAGTACTTC
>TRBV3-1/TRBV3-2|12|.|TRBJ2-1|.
CASSQTGNEQFF
TGTGCCAGCAGCCAAACAGGGAATGAGCAGTTCTTC
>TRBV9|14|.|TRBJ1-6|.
CASSVAGPNSPLHF
TGTGCCAGCAGCGTAGCCGGACCCAATTCACCCCTCCACTTT
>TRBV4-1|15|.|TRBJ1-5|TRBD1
CASSSTDRAAQPQHF
TGCGCCAGCAGCTCGACGGACAGGGCGGCTCAGCCCCAGCATTTT
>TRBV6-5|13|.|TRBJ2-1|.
CASSAAEYNEQFF
TGTGCCAGCAGCGCCGCGGAATACAATGAGCAGTTCTTC
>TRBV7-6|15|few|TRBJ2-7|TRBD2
CASSPGTSGTYEQYF
TGTGCCAGCAGCCCAGGGACTAGCGGAACCTACGAGCAGTACTTC
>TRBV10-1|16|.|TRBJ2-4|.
CASSEGSAVGKNIQYF
TGCGCCAGCAGTGAGGGGTCCGCAGTGGGCAAAAACATTCAGTACTTC
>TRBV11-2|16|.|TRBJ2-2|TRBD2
CASSPVAGGLGGELFF
TGTGCCAGCAGCCCCGTAGCGGGGGGGTTGGGCGGGGAGCTGTTTTTT
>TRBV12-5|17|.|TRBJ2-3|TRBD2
CASGLPPSGGGGDTQYF
TGTGCTAGTGGGTTACCTCCTAGCGGGGGGGGCGGCGATACGCAGTATTTT
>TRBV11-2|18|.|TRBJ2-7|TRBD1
CASSRNGQEEPLTHEQYF
TGTGCCAGCAGCCGAAACGGACAGGAGGAGCCGCTAACCCACGAGCAGTACTTC
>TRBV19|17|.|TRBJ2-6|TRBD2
CASRAGGARSGANVLTF
TGTGCCAGTAGGGCGGGGGGGGCGCGGTCTGGGGCCAACGTCCTGACTTTC
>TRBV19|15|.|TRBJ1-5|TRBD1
CASRVGTGVSNPQHF
TGTGCCAGTAGAGTGGGGACAGGGGTCTCGAATCCCCAGCATTTT
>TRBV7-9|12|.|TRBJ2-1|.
CASSLESLQQFF
TGTGCCAGCAGCTTAGAATCCTTACAGCAGTTCTTC
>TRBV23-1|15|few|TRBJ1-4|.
CASSHLSWGNEKLFF
TGCGCCAGCAGTCATTTATCCTGGGGTAATGAAAAACTGTTTTTT
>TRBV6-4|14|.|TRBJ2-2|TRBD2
CASRLRGDTGELFF
TGTGCCAGCAGGCTGCGGGGGGACACCGGGGAGCTGTTTTTT
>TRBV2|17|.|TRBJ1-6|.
CASRTREANARGLPLHF
TGTGCCAGCAGGACACGGGAAGCGAATGCCAGGGGTCTACCCCTCCACTTT
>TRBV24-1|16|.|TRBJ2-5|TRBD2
CATSDLPGLDKETQYF
TGTGCCACCAGTGATCTACCGGGACTAGACAAAGAGACCCAGTACTTC
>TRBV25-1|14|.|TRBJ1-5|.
CASQAMGSNQPQHF
TGTGCCAGCCAAGCAATGGGGAGCAATCAGCCCCAGCATTTT
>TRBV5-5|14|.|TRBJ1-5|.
CASSLSGSNQPQHF
TGTGCCAGCAGCCTCTCCGGGAGCAATCAGCCCCAGCATTTT